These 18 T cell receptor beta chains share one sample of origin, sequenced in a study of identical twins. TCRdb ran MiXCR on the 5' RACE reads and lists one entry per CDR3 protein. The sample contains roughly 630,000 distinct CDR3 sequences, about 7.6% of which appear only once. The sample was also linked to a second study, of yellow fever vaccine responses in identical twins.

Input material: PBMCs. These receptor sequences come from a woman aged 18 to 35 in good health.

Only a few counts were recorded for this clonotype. CDR3 residues: CASSLDGEHTQYF. CDR3 nucleotide sequence: TGCGCCAGCAGCTTGGATGGCGAGCATACGCAGTATTTT. The chain couples TRBV5-1 to TRBJ2-3, with D uncertain. Germline-derived CDR1 and CDR2 are SGHRS and YFSETQ. The CDR3 sequence is 13 residues long. V lost 0 bases and J 7 bases, leaving 9 bases between the germline ends.

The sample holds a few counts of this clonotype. The CDR3: CASKVKGNEQFF. CDR3 coding DNA: TGTGCCAGTAAGGTGAAGGGCAATGAGCAGTTCTTC. J is TRBJ2-1 and V is TRBV19; D uncertain. V lost 7 bases to trimming and J lost 6 bases, with 10 bases between them. The CDR3 has 12 residues. Germline V CDR1 and CDR2: LNHDA, SQIVND (reference sequence). Variable domain in full (rest from reference TRBV19 and TRBJ2-1): DGGITQSPKYLFRKEGQNVTLSCEQNLNHDAMYWYRQDPGQGLRLIYYSQIVNDFQKGDIAEGYSVSREKKESFPLTVTSAQKNPTAFYLCASKVKGNEQFFGPGTRLTVL.

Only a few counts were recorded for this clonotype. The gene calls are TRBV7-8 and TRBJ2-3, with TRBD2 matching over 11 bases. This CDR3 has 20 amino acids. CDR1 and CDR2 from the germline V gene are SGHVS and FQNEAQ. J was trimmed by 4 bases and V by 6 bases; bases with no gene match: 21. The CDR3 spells CASRNHRGRLAGRVADTQYF. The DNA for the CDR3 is TGTGCCAGCAGAAATCACAGGGGGAGACTAGCGGGGCGGGTAGCAGATACGCAGTATTTT.

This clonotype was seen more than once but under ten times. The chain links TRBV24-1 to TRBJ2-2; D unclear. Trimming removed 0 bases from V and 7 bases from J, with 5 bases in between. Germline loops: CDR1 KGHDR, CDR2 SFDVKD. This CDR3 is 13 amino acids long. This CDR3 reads CATSDLPVGELFF. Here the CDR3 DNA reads TGTGCCACCAGTGATTTGCCGGTCGGGGAGCTGTTTTTT.

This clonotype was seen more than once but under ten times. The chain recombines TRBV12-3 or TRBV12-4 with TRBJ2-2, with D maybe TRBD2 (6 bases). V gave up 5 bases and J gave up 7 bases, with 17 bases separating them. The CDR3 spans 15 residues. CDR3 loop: CASSPVGGEVGELFF. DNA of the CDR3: TGTGCCAGCAGTCCCGTCGGAGGGGAGGTCGGGGAGCTGTTTTTT.

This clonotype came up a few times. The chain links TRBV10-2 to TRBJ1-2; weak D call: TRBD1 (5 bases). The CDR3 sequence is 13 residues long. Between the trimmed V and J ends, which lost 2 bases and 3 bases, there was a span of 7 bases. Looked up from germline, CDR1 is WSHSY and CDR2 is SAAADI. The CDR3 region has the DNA TGCGCCAGCAGTGAGAGCAGGGACTATGGCTACACCTTC. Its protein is CASSESRDYGYTF.

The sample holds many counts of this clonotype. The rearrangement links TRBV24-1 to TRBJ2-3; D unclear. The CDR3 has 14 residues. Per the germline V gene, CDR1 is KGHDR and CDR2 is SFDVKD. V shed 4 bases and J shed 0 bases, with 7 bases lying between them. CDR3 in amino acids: CATSEDRSTDTQYF. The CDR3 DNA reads TGTGCCACCAGTGAGGATCGGAGCACAGATACGCAGTATTTT.

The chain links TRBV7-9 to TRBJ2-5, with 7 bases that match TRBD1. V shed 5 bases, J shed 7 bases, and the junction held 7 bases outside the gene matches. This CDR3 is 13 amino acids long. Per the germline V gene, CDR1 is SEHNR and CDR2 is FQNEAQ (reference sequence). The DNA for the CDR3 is TGTGCCAGCAGCCAGACAGGGTCGGGGACCCAGTACTTC. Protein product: CASSQTGSGTQYF.

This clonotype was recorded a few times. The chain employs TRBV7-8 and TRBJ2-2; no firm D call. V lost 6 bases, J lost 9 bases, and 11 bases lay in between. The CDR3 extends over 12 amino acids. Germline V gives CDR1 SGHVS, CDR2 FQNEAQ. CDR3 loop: CASSLVGRELFF. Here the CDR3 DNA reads TGTGCCAGCAGTTTGGTGGGCCGGGAGCTGTTTTTT.

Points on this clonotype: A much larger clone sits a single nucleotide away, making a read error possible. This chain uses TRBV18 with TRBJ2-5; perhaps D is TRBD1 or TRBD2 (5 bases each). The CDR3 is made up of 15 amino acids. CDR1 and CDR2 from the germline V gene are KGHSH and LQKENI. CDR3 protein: CASAPFSGDGETQYF. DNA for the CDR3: TGTGCCAGCGCACCATTTTCTGGGGACGGTGAGACCCAGTACTTC.

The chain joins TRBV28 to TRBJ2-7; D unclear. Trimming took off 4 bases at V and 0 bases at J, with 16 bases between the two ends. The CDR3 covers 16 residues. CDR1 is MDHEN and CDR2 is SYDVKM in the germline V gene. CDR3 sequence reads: CASSYRLVRSSYEQYV. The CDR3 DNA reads TGTGCCAGCAGTTATAGACTTGTGAGGAGCTCCTACGAGCAGTACGTC.

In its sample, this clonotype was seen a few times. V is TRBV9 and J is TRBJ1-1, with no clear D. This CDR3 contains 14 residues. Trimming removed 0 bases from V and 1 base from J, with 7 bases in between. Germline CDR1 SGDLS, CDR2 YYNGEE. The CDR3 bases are TGTGCCAGCAGCGTAGTATGGGCGAACACTGAAGCTTTCTTT. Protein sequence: CASSVVWANTEAFF.

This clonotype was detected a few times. The chain's CDR3 is CASSLWTGGWGEQFF. In nucleotides, the CDR3 is TGTGCCAGCAGCTTATGGACGGGAGGATGGGGCGAGCAGTTCTTC. This chain uses TRBV7-2 with TRBJ2-1, with 7 bases fitting TRBD2. This CDR3 spans 15 amino acids. Trimming cost V 2 bases and J 10 bases; bases outside gene matches: 11. The germline V gene encodes CDR1 SGHTA and CDR2 FQGNSA.

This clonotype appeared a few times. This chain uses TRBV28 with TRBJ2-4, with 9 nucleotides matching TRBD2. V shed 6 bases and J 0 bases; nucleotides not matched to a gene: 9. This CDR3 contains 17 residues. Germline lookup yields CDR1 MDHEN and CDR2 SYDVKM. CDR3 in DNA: TGTGCCAGCAGCTTCAGACGACTAGCGGTAGCCAAAAACATTCAGTACTTC. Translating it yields CASSFRRLAVAKNIQYF.

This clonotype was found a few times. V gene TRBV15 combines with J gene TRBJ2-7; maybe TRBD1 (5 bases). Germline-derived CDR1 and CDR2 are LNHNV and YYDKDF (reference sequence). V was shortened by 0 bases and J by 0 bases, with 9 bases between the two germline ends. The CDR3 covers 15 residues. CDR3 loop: CATSREPQGSYEQYF. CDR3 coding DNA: TGTGCCACCAGCAGAGAGCCCCAGGGCTCCTACGAGCAGTACTTC.

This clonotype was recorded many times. The CDR3 here is CASRDPGQGPKGAFF. The CDR3 DNA reads as TGCGCCAGCAGGGATCCGGGACAAGGTCCAAAAGGGGCTTTCTTT. This rearrangement joins TRBV5-1 to TRBJ1-1, with D possibly matching TRBD1 (6 bases). The germline CDR1 and CDR2 sequences are SGHRS and YFSETQ. V was shortened by 5 bases and J by 11 bases, with 25 bases between the two germline ends. The CDR3 consists of 15 residues. Complete variable domain (other parts from reference TRBV5-1 and TRBJ1-1): KAGVTQTPRYLIKTRGQQVTLSCSPISGHRSVSWYQQTPGQGLQFLFEYFSETQRNKGNFPGRFSGRQFSNSRSEMNVSTLELGDSALYLCASRDPGQGPKGAFFGQGTRLTVV.

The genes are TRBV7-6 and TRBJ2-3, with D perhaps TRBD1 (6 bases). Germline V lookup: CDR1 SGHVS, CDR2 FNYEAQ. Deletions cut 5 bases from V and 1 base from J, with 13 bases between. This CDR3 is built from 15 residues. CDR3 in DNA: TGTGCCAGCAGCCTTAGTAACAGGGGCACAGATACGCAGTATTTT. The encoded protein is CASSLSNRGTDTQYF.

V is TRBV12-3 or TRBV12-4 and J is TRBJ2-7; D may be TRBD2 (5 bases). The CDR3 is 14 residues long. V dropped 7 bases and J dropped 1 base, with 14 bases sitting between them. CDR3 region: CASTEAGGSYEQYF. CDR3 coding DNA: TGTGCCAGCACCGAGGCGGGCGGATCCTACGAGCAGTACTTC.